This TCR beta chain stems from a study of T cell responses to AZD1222 COVID-19 vaccine. This CDR3 is built from 14 residues. The V end lost 4 bases, the J end lost 5 bases, and 13 bases lay between the germline ends. Germline CDR1 SGHNT, CDR2 YYREEE (reference sequence). TCRdb's copy holds only in-frame clones and misses some; the assay was immunoSEQ multiplex PCR. The top ten clones hold roughly 18% of a sample with approximately 120,000 clones, about 88% of them seen once. Sample: peripheral blood, taken on day 0 of AZD1222 vaccination. This sequence was found in an adult in good health. The chain links TRBV5-4 to TRBJ2-1; D unclear. The chain's CDR3 is CASSPQTTHNEQFF. CDR3 nucleotide sequence: TGTGCCAGCAGCCCGCAAACTACACACAATGAGCAGTTCTTC.